This passage covers 11 T cell receptor beta chains from one sample sequenced in a study of shared clonotypes between healthy human individuals. Assay used: immunoSEQ multiplex PCR; TCRdb lists only in-frame clones, some missing. The table includes approximately 350,000 clones, roughly 96% detected once. Input material: memory CD8+ T cells sorted from blood. Subset denoted: CD45RO+ cells pooled with CCR7-negative TemRA cells. These TCRs come from a young man in good health.

The V and J genes are TRBV5-1 and TRBJ2-6, with D unresolved. V was shortened by 0 bases and J by 0 bases, with 7 bases between the two germline ends. This CDR3 spans 16 amino acids. Looked up from germline, CDR1 is SGHRS and CDR2 is YFSETQ. The CDR3: CASSLDDSSGANVLTF. DNA for the CDR3: TGCGCCAGCAGCTTGGATGATAGCTCTGGGGCCAACGTCCTGACTTTC.

The chain couples TRBV6-5 to TRBJ2-7; 13 nucleotides line up with TRBD2. Germline trimming cut 2 bases from V and 3 bases from J; bases unmatched to any gene: 1. Per the germline V gene, CDR1 is MNHEY and CDR2 is SVGAGI. This CDR3 spans 15 amino acids. The CDR3 nucleotides read TGTGCCAGCAGTTACGGACTAGCGGGAGTCTACGAGCAGTACTTC. Translation: CASSYGLAGVYEQYF.

The J gene is TRBJ2-2, the V gene TRBV5-1; possibly TRBD2 for D (6 bases). Trimming stripped 5 bases from V and 6 bases from J, with 14 bases between. The germline V gene encodes CDR1 SGHRS and CDR2 YFSETQ. This CDR3 contains 14 residues. The CDR3 here is CASSFATGAGELFF. In DNA form, the CDR3 reads TGCGCCAGCAGTTTCGCGACGGGGGCCGGGGAGCTGTTTTTT.

CDR3 in DNA: TGCAGTGCCGCGTACGCCTATGGCTACACCTTC. Protein: CSAAYAYGYTF. This sequence joins TRBV20-1 and TRBJ1-2; D is unclear. The CDR3 runs to 11 residues. Germline V lookup: CDR1 DFQATT, CDR2 SNEGSKA (reference sequence). Trimming left V 6 bases short and J 4 bases short, with 9 bases between.

This clone was detected once. CDR3 region: CASSFGGSQQPQHF. For the CDR3, the DNA is TGTGCCAGCAGTTTCGGGGGGAGTCAGCAGCCCCAGCATTTT. The rearrangement uses TRBV28 and TRBJ1-5; D perhaps matches TRBD1 (5 bases). The CDR3 sequence is 14 residues long. V lost 3 bases, J lost 7 bases, and 13 bases lay in between. CDR1 is MDHEN, CDR2 SYDVKM, per germline.

The chain has TRBV25-1 and TRBJ1-5; tentatively, D is TRBD1 (6 bases). V shed 4 bases and J shed 2 bases, with 15 bases lying between them. This CDR3 contains 16 residues. Germline CDR1 reads MGHDK; CDR2 reads SYGVNS. Here the CDR3 reads CASSGGTRSGNQPQHF. The CDR3 bases are TGTGCCAGCAGTGGAGGGACAAGGTCGGGCAATCAGCCCCAGCATTTT.

The chain carries TRBV4-1 and TRBJ1-1, with D possibly matching TRBD1 (6 bases). V lost 2 bases to trimming and J lost 3 bases, with 10 bases between them. The CDR3 runs 14 residues. Per the germline V gene, CDR1 is MGHRA and CDR2 is YSYEKL. For the CDR3, the DNA is TGCGCCAGCAGCCAAAAACAGGGAGACACTGAAGCTTTCTTT. This codes for CASSQKQGDTEAFF.

The rearrangement links TRBV5-4 to TRBJ2-3; TRBD2 matches 14 bases. The V gene end was trimmed by 5 bases and the J gene end by 4 bases; junction bases not matched to a gene: 9. This CDR3 spans 17 amino acids. The V gene's germline CDR1 is SGHNT and CDR2 YYREEE (reference sequence). CDR3 sequence reads: CASRLGLAGEWADTQYF. CDR3 DNA: TGTGCCAGCAGACTGGGACTAGCGGGAGAATGGGCAGATACGCAGTATTTT. Variable domain in full (rest from reference TRBV5-4 and TRBJ2-3): ETGVTQSPTHLIKTRGQQVTLRCSSQSGHNTVSWYQQALGQGPQFIFQYYREEENGRGNFPPRFSGLQFPNYSSELNVNALELDDSALYLCASRLGLAGEWADTQYFGPGTRLTVL.

The chain employs TRBV7-9 and TRBJ2-5, with 8 nucleotides matching TRBD2. V trimming: 0 bases; J trimming: 2 bases; junction bases outside the gene matches: 8. This CDR3 spans 17 amino acids. Germline lookup yields CDR1 SEHNR and CDR2 FQNEAQ (reference sequence). CDR3 amino acids: CASSLAGSTSGQETQYF. CDR3 DNA: TGTGCCAGCAGCTTAGCGGGGAGTACTAGCGGACAAGAGACCCAGTACTTC. The whole variable domain, remainder taken from reference TRBV7-9 and TRBJ2-5, is DTGVSQNPRHKITKRGQNVTFRCDPISEHNRLYWYRQTLGQGPEFLTYFQNEAQLEKSRLLSDRFSAERPKGSFSTLEIQRTEQGDSAMYLCASSLAGSTSGQETQYFGPGTRLLVL.

This clone was seen a single time. The chain is built from TRBV15 and TRBJ2-1; no firm D call. The CDR3 consists of 14 residues. The germline V gene encodes CDR1 LNHNV and CDR2 YYDKDF (reference sequence). Between the trimmed V and J ends, which lost 0 bases and 6 bases, there was a span of 9 bases. CDR3 bases: TGTGCCACCAGCAGAGATCAACTGTTCAATGAGCAGTTCTTC. Translated: CATSRDQLFNEQFF. The full variable domain, in which reference TRBV15 and TRBJ2-1 provide the parts outside the CDR3, is DAMVIQNPRYQVTQFGKPVTLSCSQTLNHNVMYWYQQKSSQAPKLLFHYYDKDFNNEADTPDNFQSRRPNTSFCFLDIRSPGLGDTAMYLCATSRDQLFNEQFFGPGTRLTVL.

This clone was detected once. This rearrangement joins TRBV5-1 to TRBJ2-1, with TRBD2 identical over 9 bases. CDR1 is SGHRS, CDR2 YFSETQ, per germline. V was pared by 3 bases and J by 13 bases, with 8 bases of the junction left unmatched. This CDR3 is 13 amino acids long. The CDR3 sequence: CASSSSGEVRQFF. The CDR3 DNA reads as TGCGCCAGCAGCTCTAGCGGGGAAGTTAGACAGTTCTTC.